Listed here is a single T cell receptor beta chain. Its antigen is not known. Use of 60 Vbeta and 13 Jbeta primers characterized the PCR. The method was immunoSEQ multiplex PCR; TCRdb's version includes in-frame clones alone and lacks a portion of them. Of more than 150,000 clones detected, less than 90% appear once; the ten largest clones hold more than 1.1%. The data were taken from a study of cytomegalovirus exposure and HLA in healthy donors. Those who donated were healthy bone marrow donors. Donors were ostensibly healthy at sampling, although undocumented immune exposures were probable. Per germline, CDR1 MGHDK and CDR2 SYGVNS. The CDR3 is 14 residues long. J gave up 5 bases and V 4 bases, and 3 bases lay outside the gene matches. Study-wide results and limits: Common viral pathogens (according to a later analysis) appeared linked to several of the most significant clusters.

Sequencing input: PBMCs. The chain combines TRBV25-1 with TRBJ2-1, with 9 bases aligning to TRBD1. The receptor's source is a girl between 10 and 17 years old in good health and CMV-seropositive. Here the CDR3 DNA reads TGTGCCAGCAGTGGGGACAGGGAGCACAATGAGCAGTTCTTC. Protein sequence: CASSGDREHNEQFF. The whole variable domain, filled in from reference TRBV25-1 and TRBJ2-1, reads EADIYQTPRYLVIGTGKKITLECSQTMGHDKMYWYQQDPGMELHLIHYSYGVNSTEKGDLSSESTVSRIRTEHFPLTLESARPSHTSQYLCASSGDREHNEQFFGPGTRLTVL.